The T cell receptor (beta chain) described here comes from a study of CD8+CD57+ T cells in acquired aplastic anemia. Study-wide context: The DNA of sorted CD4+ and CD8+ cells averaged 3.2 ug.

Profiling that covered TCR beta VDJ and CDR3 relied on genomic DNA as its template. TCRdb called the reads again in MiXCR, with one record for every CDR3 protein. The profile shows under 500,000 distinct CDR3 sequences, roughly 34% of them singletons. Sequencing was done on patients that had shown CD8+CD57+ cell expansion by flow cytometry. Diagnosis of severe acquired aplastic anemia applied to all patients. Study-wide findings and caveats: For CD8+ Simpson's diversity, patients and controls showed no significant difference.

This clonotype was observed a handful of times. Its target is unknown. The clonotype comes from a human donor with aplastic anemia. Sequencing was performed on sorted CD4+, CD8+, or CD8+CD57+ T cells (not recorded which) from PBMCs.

CDR3 loop: CASSLQGQEQFF. In DNA form, the CDR3 reads TGTGCCAGCAGCCTACAGGGTCAAGAGCAGTTCTTC. The rearrangement joins TRBV7-2 to TRBJ2-1, with D perhaps matching TRBD1 (6 bases). This CDR3 has 12 amino acids. From germline, CDR1 is SGHTA and CDR2 FQGNSA. Trimming pared 5 bases from V and 10 bases from J, leaving 12 bases between.